This TCR beta chain was sequenced during a study of blood T cell repertoires in COVID-19. V was pared by 2 bases and J by 4 bases, with 10 bases of the junction left unmatched. This CDR3 region has 16 residues. Per germline, CDR1 MNHEY and CDR2 SVGAGI. Authors' data handling: Reference gene primer amplification yielded estimated nucleated cell counts. TCRdb's copy holds only in-frame clones and misses some; the assay was immunoSEQ multiplex PCR. The DNA was the basis for D and trimming; V, J and clone size are from that table. The sample comprises some 90,000 clones, roughly 82% of which are singletons, and approximately 11% rests with the top ten.

This chain links TRBV6-5 with TRBJ2-7; 8 nucleotides match TRBD1. The receptor's source is a man aged 70-80 years with active or convalescent COVID-19. Material: peripheral blood. DNA of the CDR3: TGTGCCAGCAGTTACACCGACAGGGGCGCTGTTTACGAGCAGTACTTC. It is translated as CASSYTDRGAVYEQYF.